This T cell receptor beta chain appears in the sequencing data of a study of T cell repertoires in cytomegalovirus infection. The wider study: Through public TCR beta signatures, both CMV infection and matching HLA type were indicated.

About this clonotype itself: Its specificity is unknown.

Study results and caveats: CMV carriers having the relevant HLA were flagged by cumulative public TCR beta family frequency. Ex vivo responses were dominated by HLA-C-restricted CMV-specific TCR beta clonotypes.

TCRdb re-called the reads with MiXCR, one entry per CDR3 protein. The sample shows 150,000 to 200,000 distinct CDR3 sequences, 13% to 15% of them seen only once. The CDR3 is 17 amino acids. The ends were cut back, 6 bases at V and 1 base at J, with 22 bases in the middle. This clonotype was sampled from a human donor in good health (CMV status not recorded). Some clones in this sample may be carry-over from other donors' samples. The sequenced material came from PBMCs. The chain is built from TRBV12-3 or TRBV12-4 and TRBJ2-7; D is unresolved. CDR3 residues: CASSGRHQARPSYEQYF. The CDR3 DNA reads TGTGCCAGCAGCGGAAGACACCAGGCCCGACCTTCCTACGAGCAGTACTTC.